The 27 T cell receptor beta chains given below trace back to one sample, sequenced in a study of cytomegalovirus exposure and HLA in healthy donors. Assay: immunoSEQ multiplex PCR; the TCRdb copy retains only in-frame clones and omits some. The sample holds 100,000 to 150,000 clones, roughly 87% seen once. Sequencing used PBMCs. The receptors were sampled from a young woman in good health and CMV-seronegative.

The chain recombines TRBV4-2 with TRBJ2-5; D not resolved. Trimming pared 1 base from V and 2 bases from J, leaving 5 bases between. This CDR3 is built from 13 residues. The germline gives CDR1 LGHNA, CDR2 YNFKEQ. CDR3 loop: CASSQARQETQYF. The CDR3 DNA reads TGTGCCAGCAGCCAAGCCCGGCAAGAGACCCAGTACTTC.

The chain links TRBV20-1 to TRBJ2-7; D ambiguous. With 5 bases removed from V and 1 base from J, the gap between germline ends came to 6 bases. The CDR3 has 11 amino acids. From germline, CDR1 is DFQATT and CDR2 SNEGSKA (reference sequence). The CDR3 here is CSASRSYEQYF. In DNA, the CDR3 is TGCAGTGCTTCGAGATCCTACGAGCAGTACTTC.

V and J are TRBV7-6 and TRBJ1-5; 9 bases map to TRBD1. Germline loops: CDR1 SGHVS, CDR2 FNYEAQ. With V trimmed by 4 bases and J by 7 bases, 5 bases remained unmatched. This CDR3 comprises 14 residues. Written as DNA, the CDR3 is TGTGCCAGCAGCTCCGGGACAGGGAACCAGCCCCAGCATTTT. Protein sequence: CASSSGTGNQPQHF.

Worth noting for this clone: Other nucleotide sequences in the sample specify the same CDR3. This chain uses TRBV29-1 with TRBJ2-7, with D tentatively TRBD1 (6 bases). Trimming removed 5 bases at V and 2 bases at J, with 10 bases between. CDR1 and CDR2 from the germline V gene are SQVTM and ANQGSEA. The CDR3 sequence is 12 residues long. The DNA for the CDR3 is TGCAGCGTTACCGGGACAACCTACGAGCAGTACTTC. Amino acids: CSVTGTTYEQYF.

The chain recombines TRBV27 with TRBJ1-4; 8 bases are a match to TRBD1. This CDR3 spans 14 amino acids. Unmatched junction bases numbered 3, after V lost 6 bases and J lost 3 bases. Per germline, CDR1 MNHEY and CDR2 SMNVEV (reference sequence). DNA of the CDR3: TGTGCCAGCAGAAAGACAGGGGCTAATGAAAAACTGTTTTTT. Translating it yields CASRKTGANEKLFF.

This rearrangement joins TRBV21-1 to TRBJ2-2; TRBD2 is taken as the D call from the table, unchecked against the DNA. TRBV21-1 is marked as a pseudogene. This CDR3 spans 17 amino acids. The CDR3 nucleotides read TGTGCCAGCAGCAATGAGCCTCTAGCGGGGCCCACCGGGGAGCTGTTTTTT. Protein sequence: CASSNEPLAGPTGELFF.

The CDR3 reads CASSSGGTEETQYF. In DNA form, the CDR3 reads TGTGCCAGCAGCTCAGGGGGGACAGAAGAGACCCAGTACTTC. The V gene is TRBV5-4, the J gene TRBJ2-5, with D perhaps matching TRBD1 (7 bases). CDR3 length equals 14 residues. Germline CDR1 and CDR2: SGHNT and YYREEE (reference sequence). V lost 3 bases, J lost 3 bases, and 12 bases lay in between. The variable domain in full, with the rest retrieved from reference TRBV5-4 and TRBJ2-5, is ETGVTQSPTHLIKTRGQQVTLRCSSQSGHNTVSWYQQALGQGPQFIFQYYREEENGRGNFPPRFSGLQFPNYSSELNVNALELDDSALYLCASSSGGTEETQYFGPGTRLLVL.

This rearrangement joins TRBV4-1 to TRBJ1-1; D perhaps matches TRBD1 (5 bases). Per germline, CDR1 MGHRA and CDR2 YSYEKL. Trimming left V 1 base short and J 9 bases short, with 9 bases between. The CDR3 is made up of 12 amino acids. The CDR3 region is CASSQGQTKAFF. CDR3 in DNA: TGCGCCAGCAGCCAAGGACAGACAAAAGCTTTCTTT.

The chain joins TRBV11-2 to TRBJ2-3; 12 positions agree with TRBD2. The germline CDR1 and CDR2 sequences are SGHAT and FQNNGV. The J segment lost 6 bases and the V segment lost 4 bases, leaving 5 bases of the junction unmatched. The CDR3 contains 15 residues. CDR3 coding DNA: TGTGCCAGCAGCTCCCTAGCGGGGGGGCCCGATACGCAGTATTTT. Translating gives CASSSLAGGPDTQYF. Combining the CDR3 with reference TRBV11-2 and TRBJ2-3 gives the whole variable domain EAGVAQSPRYKIIEKRQSVAFWCNPISGHATLYWYQQILGQGPKLLIQFQNNGVVDDSQLPKDRFSAERLKGVDSTLKIQPAKLEDSAVYLCASSSLAGGPDTQYFGPGTRLTVL.

The genes are TRBV5-1 and TRBJ1-5; TRBD1 matches at 8 bases. Germline CDR1 is SGHRS and CDR2 is YFSETQ. There are 15 residues in the CDR3. The V segment lost 4 bases and the J segment 4 bases; nucleotides outside the gene matches: 7. CDR3 residues: CASSVGTGNNQPQHF. CDR3 DNA sequence: TGCGCCAGCAGCGTTGGGACAGGAAATAATCAGCCCCAGCATTTT.

This chain connects TRBV5-1 to TRBJ2-2, with unresolved D. CDR1 and CDR2 (germline): SGHRS, YFSETQ. V shed 3 bases and J shed 5 bases, with 5 bases lying between them. This CDR3 has 12 amino acids. The CDR3 is CASSSDTGELFF. The CDR3 DNA is TGCGCCAGCAGCTCAGATACCGGGGAGCTGTTTTTT.

Details on this clone: A junction boundary mismatches the germline segment, possibly from a read error. The gene calls are TRBV29-1 and TRBJ1-2; maybe TRBD1 (6 bases). This CDR3 is 11 amino acids long. The germline CDR1 and CDR2 sequences are SQVTM and ANQGSEA. CDR3 region: CSVERGGGPIF. DNA of the CDR3: TGCAGCGTGGAAAGAGGGGGGGGACCCATTTTC.

The CDR3 DNA sequence: TGTGCCAGCAGCGTAAACAGGGTCGATCAGCCCCAGCATTTT. It codes for CASSVNRVDQPQHF. V is TRBV11-2 and J is TRBJ1-5, with D tentatively TRBD1 (6 bases). Germline V gene data show CDR1 as SGHAT and CDR2 as FQNNGV. Trimming removed 5 bases at V and 5 bases at J, with 13 bases between. This CDR3 has 14 residues.

V and J are TRBV6-5 and TRBJ2-2, with D possibly matching TRBD2 (6 bases). The CDR3 is 14 residues long. Between the trimmed V and J ends, which lost 11 bases and 1 base, there was a span of 14 bases. Germline-derived CDR1 and CDR2 are MNHEY and SVGAGI. The DNA for the CDR3 is TGTGCCGGGGAGGCACCGGGGAACACCGGGGAGCTGTTTTTT. Translated: CAGEAPGNTGELFF.

The rearrangement joins TRBV11-2 to TRBJ1-4, with 7 nucleotides matching TRBD1. Germline V lookup: CDR1 SGHAT, CDR2 FQNNGV. The CDR3 is 16 amino acids. The junction had 7 bases not matched to a gene; V was cut back by 2 bases and J by 4 bases. CDR3 DNA sequence: TGTGCCAGCAGCTTAACCCTGGGACAGATTAATGAAAAACTGTTTTTT. Amino acids: CASSLTLGQINEKLFF. Variable domain in full (rest from reference TRBV11-2 and TRBJ1-4): EAGVAQSPRYKIIEKRQSVAFWCNPISGHATLYWYQQILGQGPKLLIQFQNNGVVDDSQLPKDRFSAERLKGVDSTLKIQPAKLEDSAVYLCASSLTLGQINEKLFFGSGTQLSVL.

The chain is built from TRBV9 and TRBJ2-7; tentatively, D is TRBD1 (7 bases). V was pared by 3 bases and J by 3 bases, with 13 bases between. The germline V gene encodes CDR1 SGDLS and CDR2 YYNGEE. CDR3 length: 14 residues. The CDR3 protein is CASSAAGQFYEQYF. The DNA for the CDR3 is TGTGCCAGCAGCGCTGCGGGACAGTTCTACGAGCAGTACTTC.

In this sample, this clone turned up once. The J gene is TRBJ1-2, the V gene TRBV29-1; D might be TRBD1 (5 bases). The V gene's germline CDR1 is SQVTM and CDR2 ANQGSEA. The CDR3 length is 12 residues. The V end lost 1 base, the J end lost 8 bases, and 11 bases lay between the germline ends. CDR3 DNA: TGCAGCGTTGAAGGTGGAAGGGGCGGCTACACCTTC. This gives the protein CSVEGGRGGYTF.

The chain uses TRBV5-1 and TRBJ2-2; 13 bases agree with TRBD2. The CDR3 length is 17 residues. Germline CDR1 is SGHRS and CDR2 is YFSETQ. With 0 bases clipped from V and 6 bases from J, the junction kept 5 bases outside the gene matches. The CDR3 spells CASSLVGLAGLAGELFF. The CDR3 nucleotides are TGCGCCAGCAGCTTGGTGGGACTAGCGGGATTGGCCGGGGAGCTGTTTTTT.

The CDR3: CASSFFQGYGYTF. For the CDR3, the DNA is TGTGCCAGCAGCTTTTTCCAGGGCTATGGCTACACCTTC. The chain carries TRBV7-2 and TRBJ1-2; D perhaps matches TRBD1 (5 bases). With 3 bases removed from V and 4 bases from J, the gap between germline ends came to 9 bases. From germline, CDR1 is SGHTA and CDR2 FQGNSA. The CDR3 has 13 amino acids.

The gene calls are TRBV12-5 and TRBJ2-3, with 8 bases identical to TRBD1. Germline V CDR1 and CDR2: LGHNT, FRNRAP. Losses at the gene ends were 1 base for V and 2 bases for J; bases not matched to a gene: 2. The length of the CDR3 is 15 residues. CDR3 region: CASGLGQGNTDTQYF. DNA of the CDR3: TGTGCTAGTGGTTTGGGACAGGGGAACACAGATACGCAGTATTTT.

Only one count was recorded for this clone. The J gene is TRBJ2-3, the V gene TRBV10-3; possibly TRBD1 for D (6 bases). Germline-derived CDR1 and CDR2 are ENHRY and SYGVKD. The CDR3 extends over 14 amino acids. The V and J ends lost 7 bases and 3 bases respectively, with 14 bases between them. The CDR3 DNA reads as TGTGCCATCACCGGACAGTGGGAGACAGATACGCAGTATTTT. Translation: CAITGQWETDTQYF.

This chain connects TRBV6-5 to TRBJ1-6, with D possibly matching TRBD1 (5 bases). The CDR3 is made up of 15 amino acids. The germline CDR1 and CDR2 sequences are MNHEY and SVGAGI. Trimming removed 4 bases from V and 4 bases from J, with 11 bases in between. CDR3 sequence (DNA): TGTGCCAGCAGTTTGAGGGGAGGGTATAATTCACCCCTCCACTTT. Protein sequence: CASSLRGGYNSPLHF.

This clone was observed a handful of times. The rearrangement joins TRBV5-4 to TRBJ2-7; D remains ambiguous. The CDR3 covers 13 residues. Trimming cost V 2 bases and J 1 base, with 7 bases left between them. Germline-derived CDR1 and CDR2 are SGHNT and YYREEE (reference sequence). DNA of the CDR3: TGTGCCAGCAGCTTAAGCAGGTCCTACGAGCAGTACTTC. Residues: CASSLSRSYEQYF.

This sequence joins TRBV6-4 and TRBJ1-5; D may be TRBD1 (5 bases). The CDR3 is 15 residues long. Looked up from germline, CDR1 is MRHNA and CDR2 is SNTAGT. Trimming removed 3 bases at V and 6 bases at J, with 15 bases between. CDR3 in DNA: TGTGCCAGCAGTGAGACAGCTACCCATGGTCAGCCCCAGCATTTT. It translates to CASSETATHGQPQHF.

The chain combines TRBV19 with TRBJ1-6, with D tentatively TRBD1 (6 bases). The CDR3 runs 15 residues. Per germline, CDR1 LNHDA and CDR2 SQIVND (reference sequence). Trimming removed 5 bases from V and 10 bases from J, with 18 bases in between. CDR3 in DNA: TGTGCCAGTAGTTTACAGGGTAGGGAAGGATCACCCCTCCACTTT. Amino acid sequence: CASSLQGREGSPLHF.

The chain joins TRBV10-1 to TRBJ2-1; 14 bases fit TRBD2. CDR1 and CDR2 from the germline V gene are WNHNN and SYGVQD (reference sequence). CDR3 size: 19 residues. V shed 3 bases and J 1 base; nucleotides not matched to a gene: 8. DNA for the CDR3: TGCGCCAGCAGTGAAGGGACTAGCGGGGGTCTCGGGTCCTACAATGAGCAGTTCTTC. Translated, it gives CASSEGTSGGLGSYNEQFF.

This rearrangement joins TRBV6-5 to TRBJ1-5; D is undetermined. The CDR3 covers 14 residues. Germline V gives CDR1 MNHEY, CDR2 SVGAGI. The V end lost 0 bases, the J end lost 4 bases, and 7 bases lay between the germline ends. CDR3 bases: TGTGCCAGCAGTTACTCGGGCCGAAATCAGCCCCAGCATTTT. It translates to CASSYSGRNQPQHF.